The clone carrying this TCR beta chain was recorded a few times. Its antigen is unknown. Germline V CDR1 and CDR2: GTSNPN, SVGIG (reference sequence). The CDR3 is made up of 15 amino acids. V lost 0 bases and J lost 6, with 15 bases in between. The data stem from a study of CD8+ T cells in alopecia areata. The wider study: The duration of tofacitinib was 6 to 18 months, with 6 months off drug afterward. Severity was scored as percentage of affected scalp area in treated patients.

In each case, RNA was isolated and then reverse transcribed into cDNA as the sequencing template. Sequenced by immunoSEQ multiplex PCR; TCRdb stores in-frame clones only, minus some. The repertoire holds over 150,000 clones, with about 53% as singletons. Treatment defined: oral pan-JAK inhibitor, 5-10 mg twice daily. Study-wide results and caveats: In scalp and blood during tofacitinib, many expanded lesional clones persisted.

The chain is built from TRBV30 and TRBJ2-1; D ambiguous. The sequencing here drew on CD8+ T cells sorted from blood, taken at week 24, from a patient treated with tofacitinib. This receptor was obtained from a human donor with alopecia areata. The CDR3 sequence is CAWSVLWGNGNEQFF. In DNA form, the CDR3 reads TGTGCCTGGAGTGTACTTTGGGGTAACGGCAATGAGCAGTTCTTC.